A single sample is the source of the 12 T cell receptor beta chains below, sequenced in a study of T cells in tuberculosis. Clones were sequenced by immunoSEQ multiplex PCR, and TCRdb holds only the in-frame ones, with some missing. Here the sample spans around 45,000 clones, 94% being singletons. Sequences were obtained from PBMCs. These receptors were collected from a donor between 10 and 35 years old with latent tuberculosis or without tuberculosis infection. Some clones in this sample may be carry-over from other donors' samples.

This clone has a single count. This rearrangement joins TRBV4-3 to TRBJ2-1; the match to TRBD2 covers 7 bases. The CDR3 is 19 residues long. Germline V lookup: CDR1 LGHNA, CDR2 YSLEER. J gave up 0 bases and V 0 bases, and 11 bases lay outside the gene matches. In DNA, the CDR3 is TGCGCCAGCAGCCAAGATACGGTAAGCGGGACCAGCTCCTACAATGAGCAGTTCTTC. Translating it yields CASSQDTVSGTSSYNEQFF.

The chain has TRBV7-6 and TRBJ2-3; the match to TRBD2 covers 11 bases. Germline CDR1 and CDR2: SGHVS and FNYEAQ. The CDR3 totals 21 residues. The V gene end was trimmed by 5 bases and the J gene end by 5 bases; junction bases not matched to a gene: 24. This CDR3 is CASSPHRGGGLAGPWGDTQYF. The CDR3 nucleotides are TGTGCCAGCAGCCCACACAGAGGGGGCGGACTAGCGGGCCCGTGGGGAGATACGCAGTATTTT.

The CDR3 DNA sequence: TGTGCCAGCAGCTTGGGACAGGTTGAGACCCAGTACTTC. It translates to CASSLGQVETQYF. The chain employs TRBV5-4 and TRBJ2-5; the D gene is possibly TRBD1 (6 bases). Germline CDR1 is SGHNT and CDR2 is YYREEE (reference sequence). The CDR3 is made up of 13 amino acids. V dropped 0 bases and J dropped 5 bases, with 8 bases sitting between them.

The table lists this clone with a count of one. The chain couples TRBV6-5 to TRBJ1-1, with D unresolved. Germline CDR1 MNHEY, CDR2 SVGAGI. This CDR3 has 14 residues. Trimming removed 5 bases from V and 5 bases from J, with 15 bases in between. This chain's CDR3 is CASSEVAGRTEAFF. The CDR3 nucleotides read TGTGCCAGCAGTGAGGTTGCGGGCCGGACTGAAGCTTTCTTT.

This chain links TRBV12-5 with TRBJ2-7; 11 nucleotides agree with TRBD2. V lost 5 bases to trimming and J lost 6 bases; unmatched junction nucleotides: 3. This CDR3 spans 13 amino acids. Germline CDR1 LGHNT, CDR2 FRNRAP. The CDR3 bases are TGTGCTAGTGGTCAGACTAGCGGGACCGAGCAGTACTTC. Translated: CASGQTSGTEQYF.

This clone has only a few counts. The rearrangement uses TRBV10-3 and TRBJ2-7; perhaps TRBD1 as D (5 bases). Trimming pared 10 bases from V and 3 bases from J, leaving 16 bases between. CDR1 and CDR2 (germline): ENHRY, SYGVKD. The CDR3 contains 13 residues. CDR3 amino acids: CASQGGISYEQYF. The CDR3 DNA follows: TGTGCCAGCCAGGGCGGTATTAGCTACGAGCAGTACTTC.

This chain links TRBV19 with TRBJ2-1; tentatively, D is TRBD1 (6 bases). The germline V gene encodes CDR1 LNHDA and CDR2 SQIVND (reference sequence). V lost 2 bases, J lost 7 bases, and 12 bases lay in between. The CDR3 extends over 14 amino acids. CDR3 in amino acids: CASSIRGGRNEQFF. The DNA of the CDR3 is TGTGCCAGTAGTATAAGAGGGGGTAGAAATGAGCAGTTCTTC.

The V gene is TRBV7-9, the J gene TRBJ2-7; D is possibly TRBD1 (6 bases). The CDR3 has 18 residues. Germline lookup yields CDR1 SEHNR and CDR2 FQNEAQ (reference sequence). Trimming left V 1 base short and J 0 bases short, with 19 bases between. The CDR3 DNA reads TGTGCCAGCAGCTTAGGGCCCCTTACAGGGACATACTCCTACGAGCAGTACTTC. It specifies CASSLGPLTGTYSYEQYF.

This chain joins TRBV5-6 and TRBJ2-3; D not certain. The germline V and J ends were trimmed by 4 bases and 3 bases, with 3 bases remaining between them. Per the germline V gene, CDR1 is SGHDT and CDR2 is YYEEEE. The length of the CDR3 is 11 residues. DNA for the CDR3: TGTGCCAGCAGCCGGACAGATACGCAGTATTTT. It translates to CASSRTDTQYF.

The chain carries TRBV28 and TRBJ1-1, with 9 bases lining up with TRBD1. V was clipped by 8 bases and J by 4 bases; unmatched bases: 8. CDR1 MDHEN and CDR2 SYDVKM come from the germline V gene. This CDR3 has 14 amino acids. The CDR3 spells CASDRGIGGTEAFF. The CDR3 DNA is TGTGCCAGCGACAGGGGGATAGGTGGCACTGAAGCTTTCTTT.

The rearrangement uses TRBV5-6 and TRBJ2-7; TRBD2 agrees at 11 bases. In germline, CDR1 is SGHDT, CDR2 YYEEEE. The CDR3 has 18 residues. V gave up 1 base and J gave up 0 bases; unmatched junction bases: 9. CDR3 sequence (DNA): TGTGCCAGCAGCTTGTTTGTTACTAGCGGGAGACGCTCCTACGAGCAGTACTTC. The encoded protein is CASSLFVTSGRRSYEQYF.

CDR3 nucleotide sequence: TGTGCCAGTAGTATAAAAGGTGCAGGGAAAGAGGAAAAACTGTTTTTT. Translated: CASSIKGAGKEEKLFF. The chain carries TRBV19 and TRBJ1-4, with D possibly TRBD1 on 5 matching bases. Per the germline V gene, CDR1 is LNHDA and CDR2 is SQIVND (reference sequence). This CDR3 region has 16 residues. V was shortened by 2 bases and J by 8 bases, with 18 bases between the two germline ends.